The clone carrying this T cell receptor beta chain came up once. Its specificity is not known. A marrow graft followed busulfan-fludarabine conditioning, with cyclophosphamide on days +3 and +4. These data come from a study of T cells after posttransplantation cyclophosphamide. Study findings and constraints: Later blood repertoires were often dominated by clones from the donor CD8+ memory compartment. Blood and skin or GI T cell repertoires showed limited TRB overlap.

Clones were sequenced by immunoSEQ multiplex PCR, and TCRdb holds only the in-frame ones, with some missing. The data hold 5,500 to 8,000 clones, with roughly nine tenths observed a single time. The sequences come from CD8+ T cells sorted from blood, collected after allogeneic stem cell transplant with posttransplant cyclophosphamide. The sequence derives from a male patient in his sixties or seventies who received an allogeneic stem cell transplant from a related donor and was CMV-positive. Some T cells may originate from the graft donor.

This chain's CDR3 is CATGTGVNQPQHF. The CDR3 nucleotides read TGTGCCACCGGGACAGGGGTCAATCAGCCCCAGCATTTT. The V gene is TRBV19, the J gene TRBJ1-5; 10 bases are a match to TRBD1. The CDR3 length is 13 residues. Trimming took 10 bases from V and 3 from J; bases not matched to a gene: 3. Per germline, CDR1 LNHDA and CDR2 SQIVND (reference sequence).